The rows below give T cell receptor beta chains drawn from one sample of a study of cytomegalovirus exposure and HLA in healthy donors. Produced via immunoSEQ multiplex PCR; TCRdb's table is partial and in-frame only. The sample lists 60,000 or so clones; about 67% were seen once. The material sequenced was PBMCs. The origin of the receptors is a man between 40 and 49 years old in good health and CMV-seropositive. Both conserved end residues are part of each CDR3. The D gene is left open where the match is weak. A row's size may be missing; if present it is once, few, many or a size class.

>NA|TRBV2|NA|TRBJ1-5
TGTGCCAGCAGCCTAGAGGGAGGGATAATGAGCAATCAGCCCCAGCATTTT
CASSLEGGIMSNQPQHF
>NA|TRBV9|TRBD1|TRBJ2-1
TGTGCCAGCAGCTCCCGGAGACAGGGGGCCGTCAATGAGCAGTTCTTC
CASSSRRQGAVNEQFF
>NA|TRBV28|NA|TRBJ1-2
TGTGCCAGCAGTTTAACGGGGAACTATGGCTACACCTTC
CASSLTGNYGYTF
>many|TRBV6-1|TRBD2|TRBJ2-7
TGCGCCAGCAGGACTAGCGGGGGGATCTACGAGCAGTACTTC
CASRTSGGIYEQYF
>NA|TRBV18|NA|TRBJ1-1
TGTGCCAGCTCACAGGGACTAAACACTGAAGCTTTCTTT
CASSQGLNTEAFF
>few|TRBV7-8|TRBD1|TRBJ2-7
TGTGCCAGCAGCATCGACAGGGTCGAGCAGTACTTC
CASSIDRVEQYF
>once|TRBV5-4|TRBD2|TRBJ2-7
TGTGCCAGCAGCTTGGGCCTAGCGGGGGACGAGCAGTACTTC
CASSLGLAGDEQYF
>NA|TRBV5-1|NA|TRBJ1-4
TGCGCCAGCAGCTTGGGCCATCTCGGGGAAAAACTGTTTTTT
CASSLGHLGEKLFF
>NA|TRBV6-5|NA|TRBJ2-7
TGTGCCAGCAGTCGGACAGCGAACGAGCAGTACTTC
CASSRTANEQYF
>NA|TRBV30|NA|TRBJ2-7
TGTGCCTGGAGGGGGGACAACTCCTACGAGCAGTACTTC
CAWRGDNSYEQYF
>NA|TRBV7-2|NA|TRBJ1-1
TGTGCCAGCAGCACCCGAACAGGGAACACTGAAGCTTTCTTT
CASSTRTGNTEAFF
>NA|TRBV5-1|NA|TRBJ2-1
TGCGCCAGCAGCGCTTGGGGGGAAAGGGACAATGAGCAGTTCTTC
CASSAWGERDNEQFF
>NA|TRBV6-6|TRBD2|TRBJ2-1
TGTGCCAGCAGTTACCGGGGGGGGACCAATGAGCAGTTCTTC
CASSYRGGTNEQFF
>NA|TRBV19|TRBD1|TRBJ2-7
TGTGCCAGTAGTATCGGACAGGGGTCGGCCGAGCAGTACTTC
CASSIGQGSAEQYF
>NA|TRBV13|TRBD1|TRBJ2-7
TGTGCCAGCAGCTTAAAGGCAGGGGGCCAGTCCTACGAGCAGTACTTC
CASSLKAGGQSYEQYF
>NA|TRBV7-8|NA|TRBJ1-2
TGTGCCAGCAGCTTAGTCTCAGGGAATGGCTACACCTTC
CASSLVSGNGYTF
>NA|TRBV5-6|TRBD1|TRBJ1-2
TGTGCCAGCAGTTCGGGACAGCGAAACTATGGCTACACCTTC
CASSSGQRNYGYTF
>few|TRBV27|NA|TRBJ1-3
TGTGCCAGCAGTATAACACCTCGTTCTGGAAACACCATATATTTT
CASSITPRSGNTIYF
>NA|TRBV5-4|NA|TRBJ2-4
TGTGCCAGCAGCTTGGAGTTACAGGGACCCAAAAACATTCAGTACTTC
CASSLELQGPKNIQYF
>NA|TRBV5-6|NA|TRBJ1-2
TGTGCCAGCAGCTCGGGGACTCAATATGGCTACACCTTC
CASSSGTQYGYTF
>few|TRBV7-2|NA|TRBJ1-1
TGTGCCAGCAGCCGGGACACCTCTAACACTGAAGCTTTCTTT
CASSRDTSNTEAFF
>NA|TRBV19|TRBD1|TRBJ2-1
TGTGCCAGCGAACCGGGACAGCTATACAATGAGCAGTTCTTC
CASEPGQLYNEQFF
>NA|TRBV4-1|NA|TRBJ1-2
TGCGCCAGCAGCCAAGGTCTCGAGGGAGCCTATGGCTACACCTTC
CASSQGLEGAYGYTF
>NA|TRBV5-5|NA|TRBJ2-2
TGTGCCAGCAGCTTGAGACAGACGAACACCGGGGAGCTGTTTTTT
CASSLRQTNTGELFF
>few|TRBV7-2|NA|TRBJ2-5
TGTGCCAGCAGCTTTCTGTCGGAGACCCAGTACTTC
CASSFLSETQYF
>NA|TRBV7-3|TRBD2|TRBJ2-3
TGTGCCAGCAGCCCTCTTCTAGCGGGGAAAGATACGCAGTATTTT
CASSPLLAGKDTQYF